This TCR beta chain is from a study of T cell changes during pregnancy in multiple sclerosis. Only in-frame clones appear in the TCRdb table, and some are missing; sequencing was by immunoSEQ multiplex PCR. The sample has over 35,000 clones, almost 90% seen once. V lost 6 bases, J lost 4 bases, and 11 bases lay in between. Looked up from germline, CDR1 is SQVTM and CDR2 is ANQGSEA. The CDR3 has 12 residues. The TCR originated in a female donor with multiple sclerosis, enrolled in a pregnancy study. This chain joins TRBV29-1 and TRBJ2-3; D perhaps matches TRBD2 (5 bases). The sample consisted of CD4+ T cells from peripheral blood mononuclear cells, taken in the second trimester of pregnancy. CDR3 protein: CSVIRGPDTQYF. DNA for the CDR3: TGCAGCGTAATCCGAGGGCCAGATACGCAGTATTTT.